The 29 T cell receptor beta chains in this list originate from one sample, sequenced in a study of blood T cell repertoires in COVID-19. TCRdb keeps only in-frame clones here, not all; method: immunoSEQ multiplex PCR. The table lists 500,000 to 600,000 clones, 85% to 90% of them singletons. Sequencing was carried out using peripheral blood. The receptor source for this set is a woman between 45 and 60 years old with COVID-19, enrolled during active disease.

The chain joins TRBV5-5 to TRBJ1-1; 7 nucleotides line up with TRBD1. Germline V gene sequence: CDR1 SGHKS, CDR2 YYEKEE (reference sequence). J lost 3 bases, V lost 5 bases, and 4 bases had no gene match. The CDR3 contains 13 residues. This CDR3 reads CASRITGDTEAFF. CDR3 DNA sequence: TGTGCCAGCAGAATCACAGGGGACACTGAAGCTTTCTTT.

The chain has TRBV7-9 and TRBJ1-1, with D hard to call. In germline, CDR1 is SEHNR, CDR2 FQNEAQ (reference sequence). The CDR3 is 13 residues long. V lost 6 bases to trimming and J lost 1 base, with 9 bases between them. The CDR3 DNA reads TGTGCCAGCAGTCTCAGGTGGAACACTGAAGCTTTCTTT. Translated, it gives CASSLRWNTEAFF.

In this sample, this clone turned up once. This sequence joins TRBV6-5 and TRBJ1-1; D remains unclear. V lost 8 bases, J lost 4 bases, and 14 bases lay in between. CDR3 length: 13 amino acids. Germline CDR1 and CDR2: MNHEY and SVGAGI. The CDR3, as DNA: TGTGCCAGCTTTCGCGCACGGGGCACTGAAGCTTTCTTT. Its translation: CASFRARGTEAFF.

This rearrangement joins TRBV29-1 to TRBJ2-3; TRBD1 matches at 12 bases. The CDR3 has 18 amino acids. V lost 1 base to trimming and J lost 4 bases; unmatched junction nucleotides: 12. Germline assignment: CDR1 SQVTM and CDR2 ANQGSEA. In DNA form, the CDR3 reads TGCAGCGTTGAAGCGACCGTGGGACAGGGGGCGGTATCAGATACGCAGTATTTT. As protein: CSVEATVGQGAVSDTQYF.

CDR3: CASSYSKAGKGTEAFF. The CDR3 DNA is TGTGCCAGCAGTTACTCGAAGGCAGGGAAAGGTACTGAAGCTTTCTTT. The chain links TRBV6-5 to TRBJ1-1; possible D gene TRBD1, 5 bases. Germline V gene lookup returns CDR1 MNHEY and CDR2 SVGAGI. V dropped 0 bases and J dropped 5 bases, with 16 bases sitting between them. This CDR3 spans 16 amino acids.

This chain uses TRBV19 with TRBJ1-1; D is possibly TRBD1 (5 bases). This CDR3 is built from 19 residues. V was clipped by 1 base and J by 2 bases, with 23 bases between them. Germline V CDR1 and CDR2: LNHDA, SQIVND (reference sequence). The CDR3 region has the DNA TGTGCCAGTAGTATAGTCCCCTTTCCGGCAGGGATAGTTAACACTGAAGCTTTCTTT. This encodes CASSIVPFPAGIVNTEAFF.

The V call is TRBV11-3, the J call TRBJ2-1, with 9 positions matching TRBD1. CDR1 is SGHNT and CDR2 is YENEEA in the germline V gene. There are 15 residues in the CDR3. J lost 7 bases, V lost 2 bases, and 6 bases had no gene match. CDR3 coding DNA: TGTGCCAGCAGCTTATCACCGGGACAGGGAAATGAGCAGTTCTTC. It encodes CASSLSPGQGNEQFF.

V usage is TRBV19 and J usage is TRBJ2-5, with 10 bases that match TRBD1. Germline CDR1 and CDR2: LNHDA and SQIVND (reference sequence). The CDR3 has 16 residues. V gave up 4 bases and J gave up 0 bases; unmatched junction bases: 5. This CDR3 is CASSTSDRGYQETQYF. In nucleotides, the CDR3 is TGTGCCAGTAGTACCTCGGACAGGGGGTACCAAGAGACCCAGTACTTC.

The V and J genes are TRBV19 and TRBJ1-4; TRBD1 agrees at 7 bases. The germline V gene has CDR1 LNHDA and CDR2 SQIVND (reference sequence). The V and J ends lost 10 bases and 10 bases, in that order; junction bases with no gene match: 15. The CDR3 is 14 residues long. CDR3 in amino acids: CATVLHQGDGKLFF. DNA of the CDR3: TGTGCCACCGTTTTGCACCAGGGGGATGGAAAACTGTTTTTT.

Turning to this clone: This CDR3 is also generated by other DNA sequences in the sample. The chain carries TRBV11-2 and TRBJ1-4; D not resolved. This CDR3 contains 14 residues. The germline V gene has CDR1 SGHAT and CDR2 FQNNGV. V lost 5 bases and J lost 0, with 7 bases in between. For the CDR3, the DNA is TGTGCCAGCAGCCCGCCGGCAACTAATGAAAAACTGTTTTTT. Translating gives CASSPPATNEKLFF. Looking up the rest from reference TRBV11-2 and TRBJ1-4 gives the full variable domain: EAGVAQSPRYKIIEKRQSVAFWCNPISGHATLYWYQQILGQGPKLLIQFQNNGVVDDSQLPKDRFSAERLKGVDSTLKIQPAKLEDSAVYLCASSPPATNEKLFFGSGTQLSVL.

In its sample, this clone was seen once. The chain recombines TRBV27 with TRBJ2-2; TRBD1 matches at 8 bases. The germline gives CDR1 MNHEY, CDR2 SMNVEV (reference sequence). CDR3 size: 15 residues. With 5 bases clipped from V and 5 bases from J, the junction kept 7 bases outside the gene matches. The CDR3: CASSTQGARTGELFF. The CDR3 nucleotides read TGTGCCAGCAGTACCCAGGGGGCGCGGACCGGGGAGCTGTTTTTT.

V is TRBV19 and J is TRBJ1-6, with 7 bases aligning to TRBD1. With 7 bases clipped from V and 8 bases from J, the junction kept 5 bases outside the gene matches. This CDR3 contains 13 residues. Germline CDR1 and CDR2: LNHDA and SQIVND (reference sequence). DNA for the CDR3: TGTGCCAGTACCGCCGACAGGGATTCACCCCTCCACTTT. It encodes CASTADRDSPLHF.

V and J are TRBV20-1 and TRBJ1-6, with D possibly TRBD1 on 6 matching bases. Germline V lookup: CDR1 DFQATT, CDR2 SNEGSKA (reference sequence). V was shortened by 3 bases and J by 7 bases, with 13 bases between the two germline ends. The CDR3 is 14 residues long. The CDR3 loop is CSASRWGLNSPLHF. CDR3 nucleotide sequence: TGCAGTGCTAGTCGTTGGGGGCTCAATTCACCCCTCCACTTT.

V is TRBV9 and J is TRBJ1-2; a possible D gene is TRBD1 (6 bases). CDR1 is SGDLS and CDR2 is YYNGEE in the germline V gene. The CDR3 is 14 amino acids. V shed 3 bases and J shed 2 bases, with 11 bases lying between them. In DNA form, the CDR3 reads TGTGCCAGCAGCGCCGACAGGCCCAACTATGGCTACACCTTC. Protein product: CASSADRPNYGYTF.

J is TRBJ1-3 and V is TRBV5-1, with TRBD1 matching over 9 bases. Trimming at V came to 4 bases and at J to 0 bases, leaving 5 bases not matched to a gene. Germline-derived CDR1 and CDR2 are SGHRS and YFSETQ. This CDR3 contains 16 residues. The DNA of the CDR3 is TGCGCCAGCAGCACGGGACAGGGCTACTCTGGAAACACCATATATTTT. Its translation is CASSTGQGYSGNTIYF.

This clone was counted a few times. The V call is TRBV19, the J call TRBJ1-3; 10 nucleotides align to TRBD1. The CDR3 is made up of 16 amino acids. With 10 bases clipped from V and 0 bases from J, the junction kept 9 bases outside the gene matches. From germline, CDR1 is LNHDA and CDR2 SQIVND (reference sequence). In DNA form, the CDR3 reads TGTGCCACTCAAGACAGGGGGCCGATCTCTGGAAACACCATATATTTT. This gives the protein CATQDRGPISGNTIYF.

This clone has a handful of counts. This chain connects TRBV3-1 (or the pseudogene TRBV3-2) to TRBJ1-2; no clear D gene. Germline V gene data show CDR1 as LGHDT and CDR2 as YNNKEL (reference sequence). This CDR3 region has 14 residues. The V gene lost 4 bases and the J gene lost 4 bases, with 13 bases spanning the gap. CDR3: CASSLSSGLYGYTF. The CDR3 DNA sequence: TGTGCCAGCAGCCTCTCGAGCGGCCTCTATGGCTACACCTTC.

The chain is built from TRBV11-2 and TRBJ2-1; tentatively, D is TRBD2 (5 bases). The CDR3 has 14 residues. CDR1 SGHAT and CDR2 FQNNGV come from the germline V gene. Trimming took 0 bases from V and 9 from J, leaving 12 bases between them. DNA for the CDR3: TGTGCCAGCAGCTTAGAGAGAAGCGGAACTGAGCAGTTCTTC. Its translation: CASSLERSGTEQFF.

This chain joins TRBV19 and TRBJ2-1; TRBD1 agrees at 8 bases. The CDR3 extends over 13 amino acids. Germline V gene sequence: CDR1 LNHDA, CDR2 SQIVND (reference sequence). V trimming: 7 bases; J trimming: 4 bases; junction bases outside the gene matches: 3. As DNA, the CDR3 is TGTGCCAGTACGGGACAGGCTTACAATGAGCAGTTCTTC. Translation: CASTGQAYNEQFF.

This clone was recorded a few times. The chain has TRBV2 and TRBJ1-3; D unclear. The ends were cut back, 1 base at V and 0 bases at J, with 7 bases in the middle. This CDR3 is built from 15 residues. Germline CDR1 and CDR2: SNHLY and FYNNEI. Here the CDR3 DNA reads TGTGCCAGCAGTGAAGGAGCGGTCTCTGGAAACACCATATATTTT. It encodes CASSEGAVSGNTIYF. The full variable domain, its missing parts supplied by reference TRBV2 and TRBJ1-3, is EPEVTQTPSHQVTQMGQEVILRCVPISNHLYFYWYRQILGQKVEFLVSFYNNEISEKSEIFDDQFSVERPDGSNFTLKIRSTKLEDSAMYFCASSEGAVSGNTIYFGEGSWLTVV.

This clone was seen once. The chain carries TRBV29-1 and TRBJ2-5, with a possible D match to TRBD1 (6 bases). V was trimmed by 5 bases and J by 5 bases, leaving 15 bases between them. The CDR3 contains 13 residues. Germline V CDR1 and CDR2: SQVTM, ANQGSEA. The CDR3 sequence: CSVNRVVRETQYF. The DNA of the CDR3 is TGCAGCGTTAACAGGGTTGTAAGGGAGACCCAGTACTTC.

This chain links TRBV5-1 with TRBJ2-3; D ambiguous. V was shortened by 0 bases and J by 1 base, with 6 bases between the two germline ends. The CDR3 extends over 14 amino acids. Germline V gene sequence: CDR1 SGHRS, CDR2 YFSETQ. The CDR3 is CASSLGLRTDTQYF. CDR3 nucleotide sequence: TGCGCCAGCAGCTTGGGACTCCGCACAGATACGCAGTATTTT.

The CDR3 here is CASIGVNTGELFF. The CDR3 nucleotides are TGTGCCAGCATCGGAGTCAACACCGGGGAGCTGTTTTTT. This sequence joins TRBV6-5 and TRBJ2-2; no reliable D call. V lost 7 bases and J lost 2, with 8 bases in between. Germline V gene lookup returns CDR1 MNHEY and CDR2 SVGAGI. This CDR3 has 13 amino acids.

The chain carries TRBV6-5 and TRBJ2-3; maybe TRBD2 (5 bases). V was trimmed by 2 bases and J by 3 bases, leaving 9 bases between them. This CDR3 has 14 residues. Germline V gives CDR1 MNHEY, CDR2 SVGAGI. CDR3 DNA sequence: TGTGCCAGCAGTTACCTCCGAGGGACAGATACGCAGTATTTT. As protein: CASSYLRGTDTQYF.

The chain is built from TRBV5-8 and TRBJ1-4, with 10 nucleotides matching TRBD1. The ends lost 6 bases at V and 4 bases at J; junction bases unmatched: 6. This CDR3 is 15 amino acids long. From germline, CDR1 is SGHTS and CDR2 YDEGEE. The CDR3 loop is CASTPGTGVNEKLFF. In DNA form, the CDR3 reads TGTGCCAGCACCCCTGGGACAGGGGTTAATGAAAAACTGTTTTTT. Full variable domain (remainder filled in from reference TRBV5-8 and TRBJ1-4): EAGVTQSPTHLIKTRGQQATLRCSPISGHTSVYWYQQALGLGLQFLLWYDEGEERNRGNFPPRFSGRQFPNYSSELNVNALELEDSALYLCASTPGTGVNEKLFFGSGTQLSVL.

This sequence joins TRBV5-1 and TRBJ2-3; 9 bases are a match to TRBD2. The CDR3 has 17 residues. Germline values: CDR1 SGHRS, CDR2 YFSETQ. V dropped 1 base and J dropped 2; count of bases not matched to a gene: 8. This CDR3 is CASSLKVIAGATDTQYF. In DNA, the CDR3 is TGCGCCAGCAGCTTGAAAGTGATAGCGGGGGCCACAGATACGCAGTATTTT.

The chain is built from TRBV2 and TRBJ2-3; D gene uncertain. Per the germline V gene, CDR1 is SNHLY and CDR2 is FYNNEI. The ends were cut back, 8 bases at V and 3 bases at J, with 12 bases in the middle. There are 13 residues in the CDR3. The CDR3 DNA reads TGTGCCAGCTCTTCCTCCAGGACAGATACGCAGTATTTT. Amino acids: CASSSSRTDTQYF.

The chain links TRBV27 to TRBJ2-1, with 10 bases identical to TRBD2. The CDR3 runs to 15 residues. Per the germline V gene, CDR1 is MNHEY and CDR2 is SMNVEV (reference sequence). Germline trimming cut 4 bases from V and 7 bases from J; bases unmatched to any gene: 7. The CDR3 is CASSWQTSGPNEQFF. CDR3 nucleotides: TGTGCCAGCAGTTGGCAGACTAGCGGGCCTAATGAGCAGTTCTTC.

This chain joins TRBV18 and TRBJ2-5, with 10 bases lining up with TRBD1. V dropped 0 bases and J dropped 6; count of bases not matched to a gene: 7. CDR1 KGHSH and CDR2 LQKENI come from the germline V gene. CDR3 length equals 16 residues. The CDR3 coding sequence is TGTGCCAGCTCACCACCGGAAGGACAGGGGGGAAAGACCCAGTACTTC. Its protein is CASSPPEGQGGKTQYF.